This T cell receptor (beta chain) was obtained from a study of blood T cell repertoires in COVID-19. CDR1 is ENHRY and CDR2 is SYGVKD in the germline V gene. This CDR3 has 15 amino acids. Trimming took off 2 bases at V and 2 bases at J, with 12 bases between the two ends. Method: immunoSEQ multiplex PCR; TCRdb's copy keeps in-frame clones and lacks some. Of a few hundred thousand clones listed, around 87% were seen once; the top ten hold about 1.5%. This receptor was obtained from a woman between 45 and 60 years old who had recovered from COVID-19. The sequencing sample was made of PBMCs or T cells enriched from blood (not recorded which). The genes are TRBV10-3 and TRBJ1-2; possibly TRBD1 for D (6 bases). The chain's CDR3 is CAISETIGTNYGYTF. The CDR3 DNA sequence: TGTGCCATCAGTGAGACTATCGGGACAAACTATGGCTACACCTTC.